The rows below give T cell receptor beta chains drawn from one sample of a study of cytomegalovirus exposure and HLA in healthy donors. Sequencing used immunoSEQ multiplex PCR; TCRdb keeps in-frame clones, though not all of them. The table lists nearly 300,000 clones, 70% to 90% of them singletons. Sequenced: PBMCs. The receptors here all came from a man aged 35 to 55 in good health and CMV-seropositive. The CDR3 runs from the conserved cysteine through the conserved F or W. A D gene is named only where the DNA matches it firmly. Some rows mark clone size as missing; the rest say once, few, many or name a class of expanded clone.

CDR3aa	CDR3nt	len	j_gene	d_gene	abundance	v_gene
CASSGPRGRAFF	TGCGCCAGCAGTGGACCACGGGGGAGAGCTTTCTTT	12	TRBJ1-1	.	few	TRBV10-1
CASSYSRTGATIYF	TGTGCCAGCAGTTACTCTAGGACAGGGGCGACCATATATTTT	14	TRBJ1-3	TRBD1	.	TRBV6-5
CASSFVSRINTEAFF	TGTGCCAGCAGCTTTGTTTCCAGGATAAACACTGAAGCTTTCTTT	15	TRBJ1-1	.	.	TRBV7-9
CASSQVGQFNGYTF	TGCGCCAGCAGCCAAGTGGGACAGTTCAATGGCTACACCTTC	14	TRBJ1-2	TRBD1	once	TRBV4-1
CASSQVPPWVAGGSLAKNIQYF	TGTGCCAGCAGCCAAGTACCCCCCTGGGTAGCGGGAGGGTCTCTAGCCAAAAACATTCAGTACTTC	22	TRBJ2-4	TRBD2	.	TRBV4-2
CASSFRGLAGGLTDTQYF	TGCGCCAGCAGCTTCCGGGGACTAGCGGGAGGGTTGACAGATACGCAGTATTTT	18	TRBJ2-3	TRBD2	once	TRBV5-1
CASSLGGQTYEQYF	TGTGCCAGCAGCTTAGGGGGACAGACCTACGAGCAGTACTTC	14	TRBJ2-7	TRBD1	.	TRBV5-4
CASSLTTGQHFYEQYF	TGTGCCAGCAGTTTAACAACAGGACAGCACTTCTACGAGCAGTACTTC	16	TRBJ2-7	.	.	TRBV27
CASRFHRGYLPQHF	TGTGCCAGCAGGTTCCACAGGGGGTATTTGCCCCAGCATTTT	14	TRBJ1-5	TRBD1	.	TRBV28
CASSSTGFGETQYF	TGTGCCAGCAGCTCGACAGGGTTTGGGGAGACCCAGTACTTC	14	TRBJ2-5	TRBD1	.	TRBV5-5
CASSPDTTNEKLFF	TGCGCCAGCAGCCCCGACACGACTAATGAAAAACTGTTTTTT	14	TRBJ1-4	.	.	TRBV4-3
CASSLVGQGGEKLFF	TGTGCCAGCAGCTTGGTGGGACAGGGCGGTGAAAAACTGTTTTTT	15	TRBJ1-4	TRBD1	.	TRBV5-6
CASSLGTGGQETQYF	TGTGCCAGCAGCTTGGGGACAGGGGGACAAGAGACCCAGTACTTC	15	TRBJ2-5	TRBD1	.	TRBV7-3
CASSVGTGVGYGYTF	TGTGCCAGCAGCGTGGGGACAGGGGTCGGCTATGGCTACACCTTC	15	TRBJ1-2	TRBD1	.	TRBV9
CASTTGGKETQYF	TGTGCCAGCACGACAGGGGGTAAGGAGACCCAGTACTTC	13	TRBJ2-5	TRBD1	.	TRBV25-1
CSVLLLGPYNEQFF	TGCAGCGTACTCCTCCTAGGCCCCTACAATGAGCAGTTCTTC	14	TRBJ2-1	.	.	TRBV29-1
CASSRLYEQYF	TGTGCCAGCAGTCGACTCTACGAGCAGTACTTC	11	TRBJ2-7	.	.	TRBV28
CASSFGRDTDTQYF	TGTGCCAGCAGTTTCGGCAGGGATACAGATACGCAGTATTTT	14	TRBJ2-3	.	.	TRBV28
CASSQVLADNEQFF	TGCGCCAGCAGCCAAGTATTAGCGGACAATGAGCAGTTCTTC	14	TRBJ2-1	.	.	TRBV4-1
CASSELAGGLYEQFF	TGTGCCAGCAGTGAACTAGCGGGAGGGCTATACGAGCAGTTCTTC	15	TRBJ2-1	TRBD2	.	TRBV6-4
CASSLEASYNEQFF	TGTGCCAGCAGCTTAGAGGCCAGCTACAATGAGCAGTTCTTC	14	TRBJ2-1	.	.	TRBV11-2
CASSWRQGETQETQYF	TGCGCCAGCAGCTGGAGACAGGGGGAGACTCAAGAGACCCAGTACTTC	16	TRBJ2-5	TRBD1	.	TRBV5-1
CASSTLRTGINIQYF	TGTGCCAGCAGTACACTACGGACAGGGATAAACATTCAGTACTTC	15	TRBJ2-4	TRBD1	.	TRBV28
CASSAQAGASYNEQFF	TGTGCCAGCAGTGCCCAAGCGGGAGCCTCCTACAATGAGCAGTTCTTC	16	TRBJ2-1	TRBD2	once	TRBV6-1
CASSLSTLGVYEQYF	TGTGCCAGCAGTTTATCGACCCTAGGGGTCTACGAGCAGTACTTC	15	TRBJ2-7	.	.	TRBV27
CATQIDREDTLAFF	TGTGCCACCCAAATCGACAGGGAGGATACTTTAGCTTTCTTT	14	TRBJ1-1	TRBD1	.	TRBV6-6
CASSLYGGVYGYTF	TGTGCCAGCAGTTTATACGGAGGGGTCTATGGCTACACCTTC	14	TRBJ1-2	.	.	TRBV27
CATRGITENNEQFF	TGTGCCACCCGAGGTATCACCGAGAACAATGAGCAGTTCTTC	14	TRBJ2-1	.	.	TRBV15
CASSLSGRGETQYF	TGTGCCAGCAGTTTAAGCGGGAGGGGAGAGACCCAGTACTTC	14	TRBJ2-5	TRBD2	.	TRBV28
CASSLNGNSYNEQFF	TGTGCCAGCAGCTTAAACGGGAACTCCTACAATGAGCAGTTCTTC	15	TRBJ2-1	.	.	TRBV7-3
CASSPRGNTEAFF	TGTGCCAGCAGCCCCAGGGGAAACACTGAAGCTTTCTTT	13	TRBJ1-1	.	once	TRBV7-9
CASSVSDTNYGYTF	TGTGCCAGCAGCGTCTCGGACACGAACTATGGCTACACCTTC	14	TRBJ1-2	.	few	TRBV7-9
CASTSGTGLFVEQYF	TGTGCCAGTACCTCAGGGACAGGGCTCTTTGTCGAGCAGTACTTC	15	TRBJ2-7	TRBD1	.	TRBV19
CATKTGSVPEQYF	TGTGCCACCAAGACAGGGTCGGTCCCCGAGCAGTACTTC	13	TRBJ2-7	TRBD1	.	TRBV6-5
CATSRDPGLAEYRQYF	TGTGCCACCAGCAGAGATCCGGGACTAGCAGAGTATAGGCAGTACTTC	16	TRBJ2-5	TRBD2	.	TRBV15
CASSLGGGRTTNEQFF	TGTGCCAGCAGCTTAGGGGGAGGAAGAACAACCAATGAGCAGTTCTTC	16	TRBJ2-1	.	.	TRBV7-2
CASSAVQNSNQPQHF	TGTGCCAGCAGTGCGGTCCAAAATAGCAATCAGCCCCAGCATTTT	15	TRBJ1-5	.	once	TRBV6-1
CASSGSGYEQYF	TGTGCCAGCAGCGGGAGTGGCTACGAGCAGTACTTC	12	TRBJ2-7	.	.	TRBV2
CASSFRDRNQPQHF	TGTGCCAGCAGCTTCCGGGACAGGAATCAGCCCCAGCATTTT	14	TRBJ1-5	TRBD1	.	TRBV7-2
CATSRDGTGGHEQYF	TGTGCCACCAGCAGAGATGGGACAGGCGGCCACGAGCAGTACTTC	15	TRBJ2-7	TRBD1	.	TRBV15
CASSYGDRESDTQYF	TGTGCCAGCAGTTATGGGGACAGGGAATCAGATACGCAGTATTTT	15	TRBJ2-3	TRBD1	once	TRBV6-5
CASSPDRETYEQYF	TGTGCCAGCAGCCCGGACAGGGAAACCTACGAGCAGTACTTC	14	TRBJ2-7	TRBD1	.	TRBV7-9
CASRGIGWAAGGSYNEQFF	TGTGCCAGTAGGGGGATCGGGTGGGCAGCGGGAGGCTCCTACAATGAGCAGTTCTTC	19	TRBJ2-1	TRBD2	.	TRBV19
CASSITASGGNEQFF	TGTGCCAGTAGTATAACGGCTAGCGGGGGGAATGAGCAGTTCTTC	15	TRBJ2-1	TRBD2	.	TRBV19
CATSHRVGIDTQYF	TGTGCCACCAGCCACAGGGTCGGTATAGATACGCAGTATTTT	14	TRBJ2-3	.	.	TRBV15
CAISDGTGGSDTGELFF	TGTGCCATCAGTGATGGGACAGGGGGCTCGGACACCGGGGAGCTGTTTTTT	17	TRBJ2-2	TRBD1	.	TRBV10-3
CASSPVGGSGTDTQYF	TGCGCCAGCAGCCCGGTGGGGGGGAGTGGCACAGATACGCAGTATTTT	16	TRBJ2-3	TRBD2	.	TRBV5-1
CASSDNFNQPQHF	TGTGCCAGCTCGGACAACTTCAATCAGCCCCAGCATTTT	13	TRBJ1-5	.	.	TRBV28
CASSPSGTGELFF	TGTGCCAGCAGTCCTTCGGGCACCGGGGAGCTGTTTTTT	13	TRBJ2-2	.	.	TRBV27
CASSPRVGDTQYF	TGTGCCAGCAGCCCCCGGGTCGGCGATACGCAGTATTTT	13	TRBJ2-3	.	few	TRBV5-8
CASSPSWDNYNEQFF	TGTGCCAGCAGCCCAAGTTGGGACAACTACAATGAGCAGTTCTTC	15	TRBJ2-1	.	.	TRBV7-9